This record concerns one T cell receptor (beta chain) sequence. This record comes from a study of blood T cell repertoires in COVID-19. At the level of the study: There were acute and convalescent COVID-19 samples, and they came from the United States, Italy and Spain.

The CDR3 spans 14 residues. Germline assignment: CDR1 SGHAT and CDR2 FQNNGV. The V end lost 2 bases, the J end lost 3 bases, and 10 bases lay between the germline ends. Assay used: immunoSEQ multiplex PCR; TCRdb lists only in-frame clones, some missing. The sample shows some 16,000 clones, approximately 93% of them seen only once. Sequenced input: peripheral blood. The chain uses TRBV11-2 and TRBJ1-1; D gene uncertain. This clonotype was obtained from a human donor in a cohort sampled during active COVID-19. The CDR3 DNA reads TGTGCCAGCAGCTTAAGCCGTATGGACACTGAAGCTTTCTTT. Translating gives CASSLSRMDTEAFF.